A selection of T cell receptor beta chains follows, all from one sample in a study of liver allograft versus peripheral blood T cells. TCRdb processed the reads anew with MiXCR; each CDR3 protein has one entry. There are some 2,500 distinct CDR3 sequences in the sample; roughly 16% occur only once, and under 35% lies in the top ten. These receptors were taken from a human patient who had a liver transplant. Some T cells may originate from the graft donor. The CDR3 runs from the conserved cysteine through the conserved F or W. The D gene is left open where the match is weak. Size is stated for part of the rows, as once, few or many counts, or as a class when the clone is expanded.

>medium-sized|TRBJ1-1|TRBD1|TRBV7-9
CASSPWGVQGAHAEAFF
TGTGCCAGCAGCCCCTGGGGTGTACAGGGGGCTCACGCTGAAGCTTTCTTT
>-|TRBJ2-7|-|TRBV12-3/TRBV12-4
CASSLSRDTYEQYF
TGTGCCAGCAGTTTGAGCCGGGACACATACGAGCAGTACTTC
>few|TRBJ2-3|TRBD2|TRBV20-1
CSARALAGESDTQYF
TGCAGTGCTAGAGCCCTAGCGGGAGAGTCAGATACGCAGTATTTT
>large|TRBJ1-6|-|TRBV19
CASSASAQGGSPLHF
TGTGCCAGTAGTGCCTCAGCACAGGGAGGATCACCCCTCCACTTT
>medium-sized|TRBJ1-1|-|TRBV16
CASRQRGTENTEAFF
TGTGCCAGCAGACAGAGAGGGACTGAGAACACTGAAGCTTTCTTT
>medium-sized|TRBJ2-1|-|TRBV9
CASSVASDYYNEQFF
TGTGCCAGCAGCGTAGCTAGCGACTACTACAATGAGCAGTTCTTC
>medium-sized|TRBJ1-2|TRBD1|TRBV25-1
CASSETGPYGYTF
TGTGCCAGCAGTGAGACAGGGCCCTATGGCTACACCTTC
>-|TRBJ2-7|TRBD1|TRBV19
CASSTGTGGYEQYF
TGTGCCAGTAGCACCGGGACAGGGGGCTACGAGCAGTACTTC
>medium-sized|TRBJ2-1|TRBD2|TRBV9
CASSVVSGGTGEQFF
TGTGCCAGCAGCGTAGTGAGCGGGGGGACGGGTGAGCAGTTCTTC
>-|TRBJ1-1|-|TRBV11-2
CASSARGLNTEAFF
TGTGCCAGCAGCGCCAGGGGCCTGAACACTGAAGCTTTCTTT
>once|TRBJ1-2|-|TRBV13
CASSSRRGTSYGYTF
TGTGCCAGCAGCTCCCGGAGAGGGACGAGCTATGGCTACACCTTC
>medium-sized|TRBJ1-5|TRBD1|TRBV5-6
CASSFSGTGMSNQPQHF
TGTGCCAGCAGCTTTTCAGGGACAGGGATGAGCAATCAGCCCCAGCATTTT
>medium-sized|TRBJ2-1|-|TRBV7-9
CASSPSSYNEQFF
TGTGCCAGCAGCCCCTCGTCATACAATGAGCAGTTCTTC
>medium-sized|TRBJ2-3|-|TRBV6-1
CASSDPEIPTDTQYF
TGTGCCAGCAGTGATCCCGAAATCCCCACAGATACGCAGTATTTT
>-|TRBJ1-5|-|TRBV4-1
CASSQGLGSQPQHF
TGCGCCAGCAGCCAAGGGCTAGGGTCTCAGCCCCAGCATTTT
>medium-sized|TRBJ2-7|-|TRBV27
CASSLSAGAQSREQYF
TGTGCCAGCAGTTTATCGGCCGGGGCCCAGTCTCGCGAGCAGTACTTC
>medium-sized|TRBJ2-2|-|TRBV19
CASSTLRTETGELFF
TGTGCCAGTAGTACCCTCCGGACTGAGACCGGGGAGCTGTTTTTT
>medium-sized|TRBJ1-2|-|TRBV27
CASSRGGGGSLYGYTF
TGTGCCAGCAGTCGAGGAGGTGGGGGCAGTCTCTATGGCTACACCTTC
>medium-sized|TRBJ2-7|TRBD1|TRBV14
CASRRAGGPYEQYF
TGTGCCAGCAGGAGGGCAGGGGGCCCTTACGAGCAGTACTTC
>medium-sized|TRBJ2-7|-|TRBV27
CASSPTGQNSYEQYF
TGTGCCAGCAGTCCTACAGGGCAAAACTCCTACGAGCAGTACTTC
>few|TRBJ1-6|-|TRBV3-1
CASRGDYNSPLHF
TGTGCCAGCCGGGGGGACTATAATTCACCCCTCCACTTT
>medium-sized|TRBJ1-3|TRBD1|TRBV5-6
CASSPGTGRNTIYF
TGTGCCAGCAGCCCTGGGACAGGGAGGAACACCATATATTTT
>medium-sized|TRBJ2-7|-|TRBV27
CASRPYTSILREDF
TGTGCCAGCCGCCCCTACACTTCTATATTACGCGAGGACTTC
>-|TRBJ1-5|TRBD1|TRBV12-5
CASGLVPGQGRSWLSAQHF
TGTGCTAGTGGTTTGGTACCAGGACAGGGGAGGTCTTGGTTATCAGCCCAGCATTTT
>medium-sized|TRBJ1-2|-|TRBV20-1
CSGSDLWGEDYGYTF
TGCAGTGGGTCCGATCTGTGGGGAGAAGACTATGGCTACACCTTC
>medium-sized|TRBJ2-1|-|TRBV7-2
CASSPGVNEQFF
TGTGCCAGCAGCCCAGGGGTCAATGAGCAGTTCTTC
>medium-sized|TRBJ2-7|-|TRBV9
CASSLGQTSYEQYF
TGTGCCAGCAGCTTAGGACAGACCTCCTACGAGCAGTACTTC
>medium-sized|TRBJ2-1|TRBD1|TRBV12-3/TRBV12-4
CASSSDRGYNEQFF
TGTGCCAGCAGTTCTGACAGGGGATACAATGAGCAGTTCTTC
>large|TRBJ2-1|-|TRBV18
CASSPPGDNEQFF
TGTGCCAGCTCACCACCAGGGGACAATGAGCAGTTCTTC
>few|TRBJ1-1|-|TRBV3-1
CASSQEGSKGEAFF
TGTGCCAGCAGCCAAGAGGGATCCAAAGGTGAAGCTTTCTTT
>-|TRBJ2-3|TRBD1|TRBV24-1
CATSDSGTGSLTDTQYF
TGTGCCACCAGTGATTCCGGGACAGGGTCCCTCACAGATACGCAGTATTTT
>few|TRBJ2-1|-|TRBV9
CASSPGDSYNEQFF
TGTGCCAGCAGCCCGGGGGACTCCTACAATGAGCAGTTCTTC
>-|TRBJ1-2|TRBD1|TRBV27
CASGNRGGYTF
TGTGCCAGCGGTAACAGGGGTGGCTACACCTTC
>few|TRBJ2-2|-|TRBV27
CASSFPGAGELFF
TGTGCCAGCAGTTTCCCAGGGGCCGGGGAGCTGTTTTTT
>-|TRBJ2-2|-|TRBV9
CASSPQGGAGTGELFF
TGTGCCAGCAGCCCGCAGGGGGGGGCAGGCACCGGGGAGCTGTTTTTT
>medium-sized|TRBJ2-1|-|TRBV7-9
CASSSRGNEQFF
TGTGCCAGCAGCTCCCGCGGCAATGAGCAGTTCTTC
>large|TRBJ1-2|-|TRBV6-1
CASIGYGYTF
TGTGCCAGCATTGGCTATGGCTACACCTTC
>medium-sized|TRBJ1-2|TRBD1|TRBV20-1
CSARDRGPNYGYTF
TGCAGTGCAAGGGACAGGGGGCCTAACTATGGCTACACCTTC
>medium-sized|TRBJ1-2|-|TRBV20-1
CSAKPTRGYTF
TGCAGTGCAAAGCCCACTCGAGGCTACACCTTC
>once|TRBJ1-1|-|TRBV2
CASKISGRAIMNTEAFF
TGTGCCAGCAAGATATCGGGGCGAGCAATCATGAACACTGAAGCTTTCTTT
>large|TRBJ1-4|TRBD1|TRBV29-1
CSVPGTGEANEKLFF
TGCAGCGTCCCCGGGACAGGGGAGGCTAATGAAAAACTGTTTTTT